Below, one T cell receptor (beta chain) is given with its context. Its antigen is still unknown. Since a much larger clone is just one base distant, this may be a read error. This sample was taken from a study of tumor and adjacent non-tumor tissue in lung cancer. Overall study: Samples averaged roughly 4.2 million productive TCRbeta reads each.

Three rounds of nested PCR, following a modified ARM-PCR protocol, produced the TCRbeta library. TCRdb ran MiXCR on the multiplex PCR reads and lists one entry per CDR3 protein. Here the sample spans just over 200,000 distinct CDR3 sequences, over 55% being singletons. The study's findings and limits: Tumor repertoires had a smaller top 100 clone share than normal lung.

No cell sorting was done before RNA was extracted from the tissue. The germline gives CDR1 SGHRS, CDR2 YFSETQ. This CDR3 has 15 residues. Trimming removed 0 bases at V and 4 bases at J, with 13 bases between. The rearrangement joins TRBV5-1 to TRBJ1-1; D uncertain. Sequencing input: lung tumor tissue. This clonotype was sampled from a man in his fifties or sixties with non-small cell lung cancer. In nucleotides, the CDR3 is TGCGCCAGCAGCTTGGGCTGGGGAGGAAGCACTGAAGCTTTCTTT. Its translation: CASSLGWGGSTEAFF. Variable domain in full (rest from reference TRBV5-1 and TRBJ1-1): KAGVTQTPRYLIKTRGQQVTLSCSPISGHRSVSWYQQTPGQGLQFLFEYFSETQRNKGNFPGRFSGRQFSNSRSEMNVSTLELGDSALYLCASSLGWGGSTEAFFGQGTRLTVV.